The rows below give T cell receptor beta chains drawn from one sample of a study of T cell responses to AZD1222 COVID-19 vaccine. Assay: immunoSEQ multiplex PCR; the TCRdb copy retains only in-frame clones and omits some. The sample consists of approximately 100,000 clones, more than 90% of them appearing once. Sequenced material: peripheral blood, taken on day 0 of AZD1222 vaccination. These receptors came from an adult in good health. Both conserved end residues are part of each CDR3. Each record gives: D gene, J gene, clone size, V gene, CDR3 protein, CDR3 DNA. The D gene is left open where the match is weak. The size field is filled for only some rows; it gives once, few, many or a size class.

d_gene: .
j_gene: TRBJ1-1
abundance: .
v_gene: TRBV28
CDR3aa: CASSYRGGAPATEAFF
CDR3nt: TGTGCCAGCAGCTACCGGGGCGGGGCGCCGGCCACTGAAGCTTTCTTT

d_gene: .
j_gene: TRBJ1-1
abundance: .
v_gene: TRBV2
CDR3aa: CASRLGQLNTEAFF
CDR3nt: TGTGCCAGCAGACTTGGACAGCTCAACACTGAAGCTTTCTTT

d_gene: .
j_gene: TRBJ2-6
abundance: .
v_gene: TRBV30
CDR3aa: CAWSVVRGTYSGANVLTF
CDR3nt: TGTGCCTGGAGTGTGGTTCGGGGGACCTACTCTGGGGCCAACGTCCTGACTTTC

d_gene: .
j_gene: TRBJ2-3
abundance: .
v_gene: TRBV9
CDR3aa: CASSPWRTDTQYF
CDR3nt: TGTGCCAGCAGCCCCTGGCGCACAGATACGCAGTATTTT

d_gene: .
j_gene: TRBJ1-2
abundance: .
v_gene: TRBV9
CDR3aa: CASSVEGTANYGYTF
CDR3nt: TGTGCCAGCAGCGTAGAGGGGACCGCAAACTATGGCTACACCTTC

d_gene: .
j_gene: TRBJ2-7
abundance: .
v_gene: TRBV7-9
CDR3aa: CASSLYRQDYEQYF
CDR3nt: TGTGCCAGCAGCTTATATAGACAAGACTACGAGCAGTACTTC

d_gene: .
j_gene: TRBJ1-2
abundance: .
v_gene: TRBV5-1
CDR3aa: CASTLGGNYGYTF
CDR3nt: TGCGCCAGCACCCTGGGGGGTAACTATGGCTACACCTTC

d_gene: TRBD2
j_gene: TRBJ2-4
abundance: .
v_gene: TRBV7-8
CDR3aa: CASSFVLSGRDIQYF
CDR3nt: TGTGCCAGCAGCTTCGTACTTAGCGGGAGAGACATTCAGTACTTC

d_gene: TRBD1
j_gene: TRBJ2-7
abundance: .
v_gene: TRBV5-8
CDR3aa: CASRDWDRAYEQYF
CDR3nt: TGTGCCAGCAGGGACTGGGACAGGGCCTACGAGCAGTACTTC

d_gene: .
j_gene: TRBJ2-7
abundance: .
v_gene: TRBV2
CDR3aa: CASSHLIYEQYF
CDR3nt: TGTGCCAGCAGTCACCTAATCTACGAGCAGTACTTC

d_gene: .
j_gene: TRBJ1-1
abundance: .
v_gene: TRBV10-2
CDR3aa: CASSPIHTGTPEAFF
CDR3nt: TGCGCCAGCAGTCCAATCCACACAGGGACCCCTGAAGCTTTCTTT

d_gene: .
j_gene: TRBJ1-1
abundance: once
v_gene: TRBV28
CDR3aa: CAALTPNTEAFF
CDR3nt: TGTGCCGCCCTAACACCGAACACTGAAGCTTTCTTT

d_gene: TRBD1
j_gene: TRBJ2-7
abundance: .
v_gene: TRBV3-1/TRBV3-2
CDR3aa: CASSNRDRDYEQYF
CDR3nt: TGTGCCAGCAGCAACCGGGACAGGGACTACGAGCAGTACTTC

d_gene: .
j_gene: TRBJ1-1
abundance: .
v_gene: TRBV19
CDR3aa: CASSRGAAVGTEAFF
CDR3nt: TGTGCCAGTAGTAGGGGGGCGGCGGTCGGAACTGAAGCTTTCTTT

d_gene: TRBD1
j_gene: TRBJ1-4
abundance: .
v_gene: TRBV7-8
CDR3aa: CASSHPGTDPIF
CDR3nt: TGTGCCAGCAGCCATCCCGGGACAGACCCCATTTTT

d_gene: .
j_gene: TRBJ2-3
abundance: .
v_gene: TRBV5-6
CDR3aa: CASSLSRSADTQYF
CDR3nt: TGTGCCAGCAGCTTGTCCAGGTCGGCAGATACGCAGTATTTT

d_gene: TRBD1
j_gene: TRBJ2-5
abundance: .
v_gene: TRBV9
CDR3aa: CASSARTRTDREETQYF
CDR3nt: TGTGCCAGCAGCGCCCGCACGAGAACGGACAGGGAAGAGACCCAGTACTTC

d_gene: .
j_gene: TRBJ1-4
abundance: .
v_gene: TRBV11-3
CDR3aa: CASSLGGMDEKLFF
CDR3nt: TGTGCCAGCAGCTTGGGGGGCATGGATGAAAAACTGTTTTTT

d_gene: .
j_gene: TRBJ2-7
abundance: .
v_gene: TRBV6-5
CDR3aa: CASADRPAYEQYF
CDR3nt: TGTGCCAGCGCCGACAGGCCAGCCTACGAGCAGTACTTC

d_gene: .
j_gene: TRBJ1-1
abundance: once
v_gene: TRBV28
CDR3aa: CASSLPGLINTEAFF
CDR3nt: TGTGCCAGCAGTTTACCGGGACTTATTAACACTGAAGCTTTCTTT

d_gene: .
j_gene: TRBJ2-3
abundance: .
v_gene: TRBV4-1
CDR3aa: CASSQVQPSTDTQYF
CDR3nt: TGCGCCAGCAGCCAAGTTCAACCGAGCACAGATACGCAGTATTTT

d_gene: .
j_gene: TRBJ2-3
abundance: .
v_gene: TRBV7-2
CDR3aa: CASSLEDSDTQYF
CDR3nt: TGTGCCAGCAGCTTAGAGGATTCGGATACGCAGTATTTT

d_gene: TRBD1
j_gene: TRBJ2-7
abundance: .
v_gene: TRBV2
CDR3aa: CASTRDRASYEQYF
CDR3nt: TGTGCCAGCACCCGGGACAGGGCCTCCTACGAGCAGTACTTC

d_gene: TRBD1
j_gene: TRBJ2-1
abundance: .
v_gene: TRBV19
CDR3aa: CASSVRDRGGNEQFF
CDR3nt: TGTGCCAGTAGTGTTCGGGACAGGGGAGGGAATGAGCAGTTCTTC

d_gene: .
j_gene: TRBJ1-2
abundance: .
v_gene: TRBV7-2
CDR3aa: CASNTGGTIAGYTF
CDR3nt: TGTGCCAGCAACACTGGTGGGACGATTGCTGGCTACACCTTC